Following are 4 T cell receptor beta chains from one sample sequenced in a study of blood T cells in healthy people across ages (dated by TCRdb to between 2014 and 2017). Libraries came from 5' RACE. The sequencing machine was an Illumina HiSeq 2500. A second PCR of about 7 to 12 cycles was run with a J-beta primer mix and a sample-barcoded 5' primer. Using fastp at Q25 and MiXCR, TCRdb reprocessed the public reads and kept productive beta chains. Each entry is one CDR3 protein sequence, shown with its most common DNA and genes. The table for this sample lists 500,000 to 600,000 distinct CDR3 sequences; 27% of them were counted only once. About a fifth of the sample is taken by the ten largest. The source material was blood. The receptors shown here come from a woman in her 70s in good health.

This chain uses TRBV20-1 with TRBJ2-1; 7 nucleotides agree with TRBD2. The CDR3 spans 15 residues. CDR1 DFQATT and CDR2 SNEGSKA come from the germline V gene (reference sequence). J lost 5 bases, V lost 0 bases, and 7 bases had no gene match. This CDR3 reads CSARDWASGHNEQFF. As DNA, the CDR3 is TGCAGTGCTAGAGATTGGGCTAGCGGCCACAATGAGCAGTTCTTC.

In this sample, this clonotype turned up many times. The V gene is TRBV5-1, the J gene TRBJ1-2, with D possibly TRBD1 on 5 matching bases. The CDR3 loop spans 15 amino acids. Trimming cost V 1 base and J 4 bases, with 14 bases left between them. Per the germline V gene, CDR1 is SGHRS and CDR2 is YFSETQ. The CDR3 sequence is CASSLLSGTAYGYTF. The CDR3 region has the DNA TGCGCCAGCAGCTTGTTATCCGGGACGGCCTATGGCTACACCTTC.

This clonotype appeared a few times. The CDR3 sequence is CASSLSGQGINEQFF. CDR3 coding DNA: TGCGCCAGCAGCTTGAGCGGACAGGGGATAAATGAGCAGTTCTTC. The chain links TRBV5-1 to TRBJ2-5, with 9 bases that match TRBD1. Gene TRBJ2-1 matches the end of the DNA better, so the J call may be wrong. The CDR3 runs to 15 residues. Germline-derived CDR1 and CDR2 are SGHRS and YFSETQ.

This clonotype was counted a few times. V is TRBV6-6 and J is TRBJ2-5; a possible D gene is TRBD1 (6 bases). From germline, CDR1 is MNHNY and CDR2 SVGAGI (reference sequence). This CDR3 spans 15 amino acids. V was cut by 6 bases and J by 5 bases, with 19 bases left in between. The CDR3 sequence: CASSSRTAHRETQYF. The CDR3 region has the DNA TGTGCCAGCAGCTCCCGGACAGCTCATAGGGAGACCCAGTACTTC.